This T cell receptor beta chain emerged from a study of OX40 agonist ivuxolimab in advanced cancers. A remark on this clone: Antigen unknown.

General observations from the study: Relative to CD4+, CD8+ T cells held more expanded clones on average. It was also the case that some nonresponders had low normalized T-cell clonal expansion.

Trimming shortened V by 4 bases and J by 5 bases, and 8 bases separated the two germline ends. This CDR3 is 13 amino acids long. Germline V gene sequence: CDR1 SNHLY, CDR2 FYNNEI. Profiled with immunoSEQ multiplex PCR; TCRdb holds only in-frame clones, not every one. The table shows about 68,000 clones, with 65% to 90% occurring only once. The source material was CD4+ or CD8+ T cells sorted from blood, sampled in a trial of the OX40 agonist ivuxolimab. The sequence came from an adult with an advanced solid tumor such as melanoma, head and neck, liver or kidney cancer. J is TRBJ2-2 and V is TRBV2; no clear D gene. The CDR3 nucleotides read TGTGCCAGCAGTGGAGACCCGACCGGGGAGCTGTTTTTT. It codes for CASSGDPTGELFF.